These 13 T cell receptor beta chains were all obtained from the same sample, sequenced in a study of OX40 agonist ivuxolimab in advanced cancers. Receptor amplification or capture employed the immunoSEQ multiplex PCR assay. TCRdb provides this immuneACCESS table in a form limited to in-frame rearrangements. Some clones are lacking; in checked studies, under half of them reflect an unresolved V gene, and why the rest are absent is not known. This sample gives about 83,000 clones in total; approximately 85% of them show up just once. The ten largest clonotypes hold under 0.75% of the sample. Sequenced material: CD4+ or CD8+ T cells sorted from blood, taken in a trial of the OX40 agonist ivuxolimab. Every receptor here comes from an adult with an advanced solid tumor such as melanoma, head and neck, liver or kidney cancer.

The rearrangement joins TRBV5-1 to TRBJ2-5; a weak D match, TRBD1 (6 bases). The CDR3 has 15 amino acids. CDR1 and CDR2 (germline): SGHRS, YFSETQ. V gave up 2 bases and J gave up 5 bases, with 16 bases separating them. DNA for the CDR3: TGCGCCAGCAGCTTACGGTCAGGGGAGCGCGAGACCCAGTACTTC. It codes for CASSLRSGERETQYF.

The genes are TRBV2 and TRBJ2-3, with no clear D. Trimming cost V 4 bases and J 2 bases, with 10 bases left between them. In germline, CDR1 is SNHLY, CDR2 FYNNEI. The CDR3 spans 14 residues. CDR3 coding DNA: TGTGCCAGCAGTGCATCAGCTGTCACAGATACGCAGTATTTT. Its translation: CASSASAVTDTQYF.

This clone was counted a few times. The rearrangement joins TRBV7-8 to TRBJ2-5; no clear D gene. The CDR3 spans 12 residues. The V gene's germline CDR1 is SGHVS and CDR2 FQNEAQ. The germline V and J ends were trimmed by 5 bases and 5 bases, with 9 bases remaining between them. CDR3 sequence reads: CASSPAGETQYF. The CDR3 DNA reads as TGTGCCAGCAGCCCAGCTGGGGAGACCCAGTACTTC. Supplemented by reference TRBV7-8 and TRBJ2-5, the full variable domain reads GAGVSQSPRYKVAKRGQDVALRCDPISGHVSLFWYQQALGQGPEFLTYFQNEAQLDKSGLPSDRFFAERPEGSVSTLKIQRTQQEDSAVYLCASSPAGETQYFGPGTRLLVL.

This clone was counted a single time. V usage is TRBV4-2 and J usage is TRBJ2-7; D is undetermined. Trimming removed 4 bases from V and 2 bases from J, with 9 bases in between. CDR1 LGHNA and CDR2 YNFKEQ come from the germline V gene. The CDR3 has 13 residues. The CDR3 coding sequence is TGTGCCAGCAGCCGGACGGCAGCCTACGAGCAGTACTTC. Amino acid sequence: CASSRTAAYEQYF.

The CDR3 DNA follows: TGTGCCAGTAGTAACGGGGCGGATTGGGCTAATGAGCAGTTCTTC. It is translated as CASSNGADWANEQFF. The J gene is TRBJ2-1, the V gene TRBV19, with D possibly being TRBD1 or TRBD2 (5 bases each). The ends were cut back, 4 bases at V and 7 bases at J, with 17 bases in the middle. This CDR3 is 15 amino acids long. CDR1 is LNHDA and CDR2 is SQIVND in the germline V gene (reference sequence).

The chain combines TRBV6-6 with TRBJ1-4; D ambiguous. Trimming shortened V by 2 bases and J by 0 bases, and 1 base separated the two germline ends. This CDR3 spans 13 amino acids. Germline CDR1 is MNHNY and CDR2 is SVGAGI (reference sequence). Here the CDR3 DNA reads TGTGCCAGCAGTTACCCAACTAATGAAAAACTGTTTTTT. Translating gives CASSYPTNEKLFF.

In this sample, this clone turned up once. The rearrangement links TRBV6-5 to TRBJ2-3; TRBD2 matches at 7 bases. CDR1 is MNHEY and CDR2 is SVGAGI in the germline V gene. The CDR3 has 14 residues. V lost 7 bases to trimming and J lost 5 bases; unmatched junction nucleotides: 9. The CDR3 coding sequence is TGTGCCAGCAAAAAAGCGGGGCCGGTAGATACGCAGTATTTT. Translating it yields CASKKAGPVDTQYF.

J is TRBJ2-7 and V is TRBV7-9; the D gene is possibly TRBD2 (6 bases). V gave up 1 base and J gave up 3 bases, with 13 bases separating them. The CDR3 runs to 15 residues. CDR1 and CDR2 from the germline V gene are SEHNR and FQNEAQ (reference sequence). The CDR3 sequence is CASSLGGGKRYEQYF. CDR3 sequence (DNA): TGTGCCAGCAGCTTAGGAGGCGGGAAGCGCTACGAGCAGTACTTC.

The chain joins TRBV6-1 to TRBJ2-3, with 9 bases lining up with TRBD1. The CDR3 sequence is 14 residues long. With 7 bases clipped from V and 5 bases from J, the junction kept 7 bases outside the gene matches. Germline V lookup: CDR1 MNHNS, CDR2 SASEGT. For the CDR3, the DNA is TGTGCCAGCAAGACAGGGGGAGAAGGAGATACGCAGTATTTT. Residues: CASKTGGEGDTQYF.

The CDR3 region is CASSLDRDRSHEQYF. Written as DNA, the CDR3 is TGTGCCAGCAGCTTAGACCGGGACAGGTCCCACGAGCAGTACTTC. The chain is built from TRBV11-1 and TRBJ2-7; the match to TRBD1 covers 8 bases. The CDR3 is 15 residues long. Trimming at V came to 1 base and at J to 5 bases, leaving 7 bases not matched to a gene. Germline V gene lookup returns CDR1 SGHAT and CDR2 FQDESV (reference sequence).

The CDR3 bases are TGTGCCTGGAGTCCCGGGACAGGGGGCAACTATGGCTACACCTTC. Amino acids: CAWSPGTGGNYGYTF. The V call is TRBV30, the J call TRBJ1-2, with TRBD1 identical over 12 bases. V gave up 2 bases and J gave up 2 bases; unmatched junction bases: 3. This CDR3 has 15 amino acids. Germline V gene sequence: CDR1 GTSNPN, CDR2 SVGIG (reference sequence).

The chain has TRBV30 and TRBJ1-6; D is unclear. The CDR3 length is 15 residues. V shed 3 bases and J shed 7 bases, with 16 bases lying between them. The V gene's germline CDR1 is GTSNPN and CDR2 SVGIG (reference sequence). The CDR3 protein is CAWRDPPGGNSPLHF. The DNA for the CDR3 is TGTGCCTGGAGAGATCCACCAGGAGGCAATTCACCCCTCCACTTT.

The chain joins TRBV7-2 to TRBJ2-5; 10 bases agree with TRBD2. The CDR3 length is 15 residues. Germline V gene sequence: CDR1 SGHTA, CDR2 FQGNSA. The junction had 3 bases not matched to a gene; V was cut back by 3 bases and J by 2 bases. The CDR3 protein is CASSFTSGAQETQYF. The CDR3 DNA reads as TGTGCCAGCAGCTTCACTAGCGGGGCTCAAGAGACCCAGTACTTC. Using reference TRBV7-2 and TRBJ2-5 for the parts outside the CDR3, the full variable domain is GAGVSQSPSNKVTEKGKDVELRCDPISGHTALYWYRQSLGQGLEFLIYFQGNSAPDKSGLPSDRFSAERTGGSVSTLTIQRTQQEDSAVYLCASSFTSGAQETQYFGPGTRLLVL.